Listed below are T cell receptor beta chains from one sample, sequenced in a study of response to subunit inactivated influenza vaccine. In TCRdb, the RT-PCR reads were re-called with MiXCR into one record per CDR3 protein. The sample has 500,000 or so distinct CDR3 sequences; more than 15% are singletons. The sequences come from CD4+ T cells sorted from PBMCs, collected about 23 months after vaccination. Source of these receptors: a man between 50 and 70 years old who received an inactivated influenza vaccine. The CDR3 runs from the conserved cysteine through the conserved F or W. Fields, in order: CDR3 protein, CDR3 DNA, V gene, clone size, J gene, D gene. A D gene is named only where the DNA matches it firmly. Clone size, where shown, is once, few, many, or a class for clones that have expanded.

CASRSQGGETQYF TGTGCCAGCAGATCACAGGGAGGAGAGACCCAGTACTTC TRBV7-8 few TRBJ2-5 -
CASSLDGTGLYEQYF TGTGCCAGCAGCCTCGACGGGACAGGGCTCTACGAGCAGTACTTC TRBV7-2 - TRBJ2-7 TRBD1
CASSRASGYTEAFF TGTGCCAGCAGCCGGGCCTCGGGATACACTGAAGCTTTCTTT TRBV7-9 - TRBJ1-1 -
CASSLGTSGPGELFF TGCGCCAGCAGCCTTGGGACTAGCGGGCCCGGGGAGCTGTTTTTT TRBV4-3 - TRBJ2-2 TRBD2
CASRQREAHEQYF TGTGCCAGCAGGCAAAGAGAGGCCCACGAGCAGTACTTC TRBV27 few TRBJ2-7 -
CASSQDSGQGGSYNEQFF TGTGCCAGCAGCCAAGATTCGGGACAGGGTGGTTCCTACAATGAGCAGTTCTTC TRBV3-1 few TRBJ2-1 TRBD1
CASSLMVSSYEQYF TGTGCCAGCAGCTTAATGGTCAGCTCCTACGAGCAGTACTTC TRBV7-9 few TRBJ2-7 -
CSAGRGGTDTQYF TGCAGTGCTGGGCGGGGGGGCACAGATACGCAGTATTTT TRBV20-1 - TRBJ2-3 TRBD2
CSATGRGHTDTQYF TGCAGTGCCACTGGGCGGGGTCACACAGATACGCAGTATTTT TRBV20-1 - TRBJ2-3 -
CASSYSRGQRAYEQYF TGTGCCAGCAGTTACTCGAGGGGACAGCGTGCCTACGAGCAGTACTTC TRBV6-2/TRBV6-3 - TRBJ2-7 TRBD1
CATSAAGTNTGELFF TGTGCCACCAGTGCGGCAGGGACGAACACCGGGGAGCTGTTTTTT TRBV24-1 - TRBJ2-2 -
CASGRGQNTGELFF TGTGCTAGTGGCCGCGGACAAAACACCGGGGAGCTGTTTTTT TRBV12-5 few TRBJ2-2 -
CASRGPLNTGELFF TGTGCCAGCAGGGGCCCTTTGAACACCGGGGAGCTGTTTTTT TRBV6-2/TRBV6-3 few TRBJ2-2 -
CASSGHGLASTDTQYF TGTGCCAGCAGTGGCCATGGACTAGCGAGCACAGATACGCAGTATTTT TRBV6-1 few TRBJ2-3 TRBD2
CASSLGRMNEQFF TGTGCCAGCAGCTTGGGACGGATGAATGAGCAGTTCTTC TRBV7-2 few TRBJ2-1 -
CAISELDRSSNQPQHF TGTGCCATCAGTGAACTTGACAGGAGTAGCAATCAGCCCCAGCATTTT TRBV10-3 - TRBJ1-5 -
CASRLGGAVNEQFF TGTGCCAGCAGGTTAGGGGGGGCGGTGAATGAGCAGTTCTTC TRBV7-2 - TRBJ2-1 -
CASSLWTVNTEAFF TGCGCCAGCAGCTTGTGGACAGTTAACACTGAAGCTTTCTTT TRBV5-1 - TRBJ1-1 -
CASSLGAQGAHQPQHF TGTGCCAGCAGCTTGGGCGCGCAGGGGGCCCATCAGCCCCAGCATTTT TRBV5-5 - TRBJ1-5 TRBD1
CASSLGVGQGAPYEQYF TGTGCCAGCAGCTTAGGGGTGGGACAGGGGGCCCCTTACGAGCAGTACTTC TRBV11-2 few TRBJ2-7 TRBD1
CASSPMASRATDEQYF TGTGCCAGCAGCCCCATGGCTTCAAGGGCTACGGACGAGCAGTACTTC TRBV11-2 - TRBJ2-7 -
CASSPGQGFRSSPLHF TGTGCCAGCAGCCCGGGTCAGGGGTTCCGTAGTTCACCCCTCCACTTT TRBV7-2 - TRBJ1-6 -
CASSSPDRGLYNSPLHF TGTGCCAGCAGCTCCCCGGACAGGGGCCTATATAATTCACCCCTCCACTTT TRBV5-5 few TRBJ1-6 TRBD1
CASSPPGGFYEQYF TGTGCCAGCTCACCACCGGGAGGATTCTACGAGCAGTACTTC TRBV18 few TRBJ2-7 -
CASRLTQGTTGELFF TGTGCCAGCAGGCTAACACAGGGGACCACCGGGGAGCTGTTTTTT TRBV7-3 - TRBJ2-2 TRBD1
CASSLSGGPLYF TGTGCCAGCAGTTTATCGGGGGGCCCCCTGTACTTC TRBV27 few TRBJ2-7 -
CASSVALSSGANVLTF TGTGCCAGCAGCGTAGCTCTCAGCTCTGGGGCCAACGTCCTGACTTTC TRBV9 - TRBJ2-6 -
CASSTGRDEQFF TGTGCCAGCAGTACCGGAAGGGATGAGCAGTTCTTC TRBV28 - TRBJ2-1 -
CASGVVASRETQYF TGTGCCAGCGGGGTGGTAGCTTCAAGGGAGACCCAGTACTTC TRBV7-8 few TRBJ2-5 -
CSVEEATNEQFF TGCAGCGTTGAAGAGGCGACCAATGAGCAGTTCTTC TRBV29-1 many TRBJ2-1 -
CATSSGGGYGYTF TGTGCCACCAGTAGCGGGGGAGGCTATGGCTACACCTTC TRBV15 - TRBJ1-2 -
CAISRDRGSYNEQFF TGTGCCATCAGCCGCGACAGGGGGTCTTACAATGAGCAGTTCTTC TRBV10-3 many TRBJ2-1 TRBD1
CASSVFPSGYQETQYF TGTGCCAGCAGCGTATTCCCTAGCGGGTACCAAGAGACCCAGTACTTC TRBV7-9 many TRBJ2-5 TRBD2
CSVLGQGVDYGYTF TGCAGCGTTTTGGGACAGGGGGTGGACTATGGCTACACCTTC TRBV29-1 - TRBJ1-2 TRBD1
CASTGLVKRDQPQHF TGTGCCAGCACCGGATTGGTCAAGAGGGATCAGCCCCAGCATTTT TRBV6-2/TRBV6-3 few TRBJ1-5 -
CASSPGPAANYGYTF TGTGCCAGCAGCCCCGGGCCGGCAGCCAACTATGGCTACACCTTC TRBV5-6 - TRBJ1-2 -
CSYSIGGYGYTF TGCAGCTACTCGATCGGCGGCTATGGCTACACCTTC TRBV29-1 few TRBJ1-2 -
CASSSWTGTNEKLFF TGTGCCAGCAGCTCCTGGACAGGGACTAATGAAAAACTGTTTTTT TRBV4-2 few TRBJ1-4 TRBD1
CASSYRGAPVYEQYF TGTGCCAGCAGTTACAGAGGGGCCCCAGTGTACGAGCAGTACTTC TRBV6-2/TRBV6-3 - TRBJ2-7 -
CASSPGTSVTYEQYF TGTGCCAGCAGTCCCGGGACTAGCGTGACCTACGAGCAGTACTTC TRBV27 - TRBJ2-7 TRBD2
CASSPRDRGSYNSPLHF TGTGCCAGCAGCCCAAGGGACAGGGGCTCCTATAATTCACCCCTCCACTTT TRBV7-2 once TRBJ1-6 TRBD1
CSARDPGRGSTDTQYF TGCAGTGCTAGAGATCCGGGTAGGGGGAGCACAGATACGCAGTATTTT TRBV20-1 few TRBJ2-3 -
CASSLSAWIGELFF TGTGCCAGCAGTTTATCGGCCTGGATCGGGGAGCTGTTTTTT TRBV27 few TRBJ2-2 -
CSVADTYEQYF TGCAGCGTTGCGGACACCTACGAGCAGTACTTC TRBV29-1 - TRBJ2-7 -
CASSLYGQQPYEQYF TGTGCCAGCAGTTTATACGGACAGCAACCCTACGAGCAGTACTTC TRBV28 few TRBJ2-7 -
CASSYTGGSFQETQYF TGTGCCAGCAGTTACACAGGTGGGAGCTTCCAAGAGACCCAGTACTTC TRBV6-2/TRBV6-3 few TRBJ2-5 -
CASTGTGRYGYTF TGTGCCAGCACTGGGACAGGGCGTTATGGCTACACCTTC TRBV6-6 - TRBJ1-2 TRBD1
CASSHGQRYEQYF TGTGCCAGCAGCCACGGCCAGCGCTACGAGCAGTACTTC TRBV3-1 few TRBJ2-7 -
CASRATRRNSPLHF TGTGCCAGCAGGGCGACCCGGAGGAATTCACCCCTCCACTTT TRBV6-1 many TRBJ1-6 -
CSASFAEFRADTQYF TGCAGTGCTAGTTTTGCGGAGTTCCGCGCAGATACGCAGTATTTT TRBV20-1 - TRBJ2-3 -
CASKRGVAGGPDEQFF TGCGCCAGCAAGAGGGGGGTAGCGGGAGGGCCTGATGAGCAGTTCTTC TRBV5-1 - TRBJ2-1 TRBD2
CASSLVKVGEQFF TGTGCCAGCAGCTTAGTGAAGGTCGGGGAGCAGTTCTTC TRBV7-9 few TRBJ2-1 -